Listed here are 7 T cell receptor beta chains from one sample, sequenced in a study of beta chain features in type 1 diabetes. Every bit of the isolated RNA underwent reverse transcription, so sequencing read expressed TCRB transcripts. Measured with immunoSEQ multiplex PCR; TCRdb has only the in-frame clones, and not every one. The sample records around 300,000 clones, 14% being singletons. The source material was central memory CD4+ T cells from blood. These receptors were obtained from a man younger than 40 in good health.

Concerning this clone itself: Compared with germline, one end of the junction differs, possibly owing to a read error. The chain uses TRBV4-1 and TRBJ2-5; TRBD2 matches 13 bases. Germline V gene lookup returns CDR1 MGHRA and CDR2 YSYEKL. The CDR3 extends over 16 amino acids. CDR3 in amino acids: CASSQYTSGRDETQYF. CDR3 in DNA: TGTGCCAGCAGCCAATATACTAGCGGGAGGGATGAGACCCAGTACTTC.

This clone turned up a few times. The rearrangement uses TRBV5-1 and TRBJ2-3; 9 bases align to TRBD2. The CDR3 covers 15 residues. The trim removed 0 bases at V and 4 bases at J, leaving 3 bases unmatched. Germline CDR1 and CDR2: SGHRS and YFSETQ. The CDR3 loop is CASSLDAGGPDTQYF. The CDR3 bases are TGCGCCAGCAGCTTGGATGCGGGAGGGCCAGATACGCAGTATTTT.

This clone was seen a handful of times. The chain is built from TRBV7-8 and TRBJ2-7, with D hard to call. Trimming removed 6 bases at V and 5 bases at J, with 14 bases between. Germline V gene sequence: CDR1 SGHVS, CDR2 FQNEAQ. This CDR3 contains 13 residues. In DNA form, the CDR3 reads TGTGCCAGCAGTTCGGACGCCGACGACGAGCAGTACTTC. Its translation: CASSSDADDEQYF.

This clone was detected a few times. V usage is TRBV5-1 and J usage is TRBJ1-4, with TRBD1 as a possible D gene (5 bases). The CDR3 is made up of 14 amino acids. CDR1 and CDR2 (germline): SGHRS, YFSETQ. The ends were cut back, 5 bases at V and 0 bases at J, with 8 bases in the middle. In DNA form, the CDR3 reads TGCGCCAGCAGGGCACAGGCAACTAATGAAAAACTGTTTTTT. This codes for CASRAQATNEKLFF.

The chain links TRBV7-2 to TRBJ1-5, with 8 positions matching TRBD1. The germline gives CDR1 SGHTA, CDR2 FQGNSA. The ends lost 5 bases at V and 7 bases at J; junction bases unmatched: 4. The CDR3 loop spans 13 amino acids. CDR3: CASSQDRDQPQHF. CDR3 DNA: TGTGCCAGCAGCCAGGACAGGGACCAGCCCCAGCATTTT.

This clone was seen a few times. This chain uses TRBV30 with TRBJ2-1; 10 positions agree with TRBD2. After removal of 4 bases from V and 4 bases from J, the junction contained 1 base not matched to a gene. CDR3 length: 13 residues. CDR1 and CDR2 from the germline V gene are GTSNPN and SVGIG (reference sequence). The CDR3 DNA reads as TGTGCCTGGACTAGCGGGAGATACAATGAGCAGTTCTTC. Amino acid sequence: CAWTSGRYNEQFF.

The chain employs TRBV7-3 and TRBJ2-3; 10 nucleotides line up with TRBD2. Trimming took 2 bases from V and 5 from J; bases not matched to a gene: 13. The CDR3 contains 18 residues. Germline lookup yields CDR1 SGHTA and CDR2 FQGTGA. DNA for the CDR3: TGTGCCAGCAGCTTAGATTCTCTAGCGGGAGTTCGAGGAGATACGCAGTATTTT. Translation gives CASSLDSLAGVRGDTQYF.